What follows is one TCR beta chain and its context. Its antigen is still unknown. The read falls 3 residues short of the CDR3 end, and the missing part is taken from the germline J gene. The entry originates in a study of T cells in women clearing cervical HPV infection. Study-level background: Cases were women with histologically confirmed HPV16-related CIN3 or worse, including a couple of invasive cancers. For cases, blood was sampled a median about 140 days after lesion detection, interquartile range roughly 85 to 200 days. With HLA typing for only a few women, HLA confounding remains possible.

The V gene's germline CDR1 is KGHSH and CDR2 LQKENI. The CDR3 is made up of 14 amino acids. Findings of the study overall: Repertoire richness, not evenness, was significantly elevated in CIN3+ cases versus controls.

Some clones are missing from TCRdb's copy, which holds only in-frame ones; the method was immunoSEQ multiplex PCR. This repertoire includes around 40,000 clones. The chain employs TRBV18 and TRBJ2-2; D is possibly TRBD2 (6 bases). The receptor comes from a woman aged 18 to 75 with a cervical HPV16 infection that either progressed to CIN3+ or cleared (not recorded which). Sequencing used blood buffy coat. The CDR3 here is CASSPAGRNSPLFF. The sequenced part of the CDR3 DNA is TGTGCCAGCTCACCTGCGGGGAGGAATTCACCG. Full variable domain (outside the CDR3, taken from reference TRBV18 and TRBJ2-2): NAGVMQNPRHLVRRRGQEARLRCSPMKGHSHVYWYRQLPEEGLKFMVYLQKENIIDESGMPKERFSAEFPKEGPSILRIQQVVRGDSAAYFCASSPAGRNSPLFFGEGSRLTVL.